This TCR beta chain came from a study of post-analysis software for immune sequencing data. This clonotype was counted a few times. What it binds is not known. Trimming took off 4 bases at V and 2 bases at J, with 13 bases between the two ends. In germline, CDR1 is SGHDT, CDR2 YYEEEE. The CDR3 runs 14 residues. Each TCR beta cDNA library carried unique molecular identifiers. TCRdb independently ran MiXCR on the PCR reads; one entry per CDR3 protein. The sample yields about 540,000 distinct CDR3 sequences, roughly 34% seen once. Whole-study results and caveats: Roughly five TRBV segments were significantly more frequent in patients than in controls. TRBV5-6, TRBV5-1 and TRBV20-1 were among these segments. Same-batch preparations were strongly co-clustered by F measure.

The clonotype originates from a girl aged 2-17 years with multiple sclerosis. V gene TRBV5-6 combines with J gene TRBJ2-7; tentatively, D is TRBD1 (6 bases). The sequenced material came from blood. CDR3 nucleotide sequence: TGTGCCAGCAGCGCGGCAGGGGCGACCTACGAGCAGTACTTC. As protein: CASSAAGATYEQYF.